These 9 T cell receptor beta chains were sequenced from one sample in a study of control samples from healthy donors and cancer patients. This table comes from immunoSEQ multiplex PCR, and its TCRdb copy is limited to in-frame clones, with some not included. The sample has around 170,000 clones, around nine tenths seen once. Source material: blood. These receptors all stem from a young woman in good health.

V usage is TRBV4-1 and J usage is TRBJ1-2; D may be TRBD1 (6 bases). V was cut by 1 base and J by 4 bases, with 10 bases left in between. This CDR3 region has 14 residues. The V gene's germline CDR1 is MGHRA and CDR2 YSYEKL. CDR3 DNA: TGCGCCAGCAGCCAAGGCACAGGGAGCTATGGCTACACCTTC. It yields the protein CASSQGTGSYGYTF.

V usage is TRBV6-5 and J usage is TRBJ2-3; D ambiguous. The V and J ends lost 7 bases and 4 bases respectively, with 12 bases between them. The CDR3 is 13 residues long. Germline V gene lookup returns CDR1 MNHEY and CDR2 SVGAGI. The CDR3 loop reads CASTSPRADTQYF. CDR3 coding DNA: TGTGCCAGCACCTCCCCCCGGGCAGATACGCAGTATTTT.

The chain uses TRBV4-1 and TRBJ2-2; either TRBD1 or TRBD2 may fit D (5 bases each). Germline values: CDR1 MGHRA, CDR2 YSYEKL. Between the trimmed V and J ends, which lost 1 base and 6 bases, there was a span of 9 bases. CDR3 size: 14 residues. CDR3 DNA sequence: TGCGCCAGCAGCCAAGTTGGGGGATCCGGGGAGCTGTTTTTT. It codes for CASSQVGGSGELFF.

This clone is a singleton in its sample. The genes are TRBV18 and TRBJ1-1, with no clear D. The germline CDR1 and CDR2 sequences are KGHSH and LQKENI. Trimming shortened V by 2 bases and J by 8 bases, and 12 bases separated the two germline ends. The CDR3 is 13 residues long. The CDR3 region is CASSPNPAREAFF. In nucleotides, the CDR3 is TGTGCCAGCTCACCAAATCCCGCTCGCGAAGCTTTCTTT. Variable domain in full (rest from reference TRBV18 and TRBJ1-1): NAGVMQNPRHLVRRRGQEARLRCSPMKGHSHVYWYRQLPEEGLKFMVYLQKENIIDESGMPKERFSAEFPKEGPSILRIQQVVRGDSAAYFCASSPNPAREAFFGQGTRLTVV.

The chain carries TRBV15 and TRBJ2-7; no definite D call. Germline values: CDR1 LNHNV, CDR2 YYDKDF (reference sequence). V dropped 3 bases and J dropped 2 bases, with 8 bases sitting between them. The CDR3 sequence is 13 residues long. This CDR3 reads CATSRGHPYEQYF. In DNA, the CDR3 is TGTGCCACCAGCAGGGGCCATCCCTACGAGCAGTACTTC.

V usage is TRBV10-1 and J usage is TRBJ2-1; 9 bases match TRBD2. The V gene end was trimmed by 4 bases and the J gene end by 10 bases; junction bases not matched to a gene: 5. Germline CDR1 reads WNHNN; CDR2 reads SYGVQD (reference sequence). The CDR3 extends over 13 amino acids. CDR3 region: CASSGGGGVEQFF. The CDR3, as DNA: TGCGCCAGCAGTGGTGGCGGGGGGGTGGAGCAGTTCTTC.

The genes are TRBV4-1 and TRBJ2-5; 10 bases line up with TRBD1. V dropped 3 bases and J dropped 2; count of bases not matched to a gene: 9. This CDR3 is 17 amino acids long. In germline, CDR1 is MGHRA, CDR2 YSYEKL. The CDR3 loop reads CASSHREGQGRQETQYF. Written as DNA, the CDR3 is TGCGCCAGCAGCCATCGGGAGGGACAGGGGCGTCAAGAGACCCAGTACTTC.

The chain has TRBV21-1 and TRBJ2-7; whether TRBD2, the table's D call, matches the DNA was not checked. TRBV21-1 has pseudogene status. The CDR3 spans 15 residues. CDR3 loop: CASSKVEGRKYEQYV. The CDR3 DNA sequence: TGTGCCAGCAGCAAAGTAGAGGGCCGGAAATACGAGCAGTACGTC.

This sequence joins TRBV5-5 and TRBJ1-2; no firm D call. Trimming left V 0 bases short and J 6 bases short, with 6 bases between. The germline CDR1 and CDR2 sequences are SGHKS and YYEKEE (reference sequence). This CDR3 spans 12 amino acids. CDR3 amino acids: CASSLVGNGYTF. CDR3 nucleotides: TGTGCCAGCAGCTTGGTAGGGAATGGCTACACCTTC. Filled out from reference TRBV5-5 and TRBJ1-2, the complete variable domain reads DAGVTQSPTHLIKTRGQQVTLRCSPISGHKSVSWYQQVLGQGPQFIFQYYEKEERGRGNFPDRFSARQFPNYSSELNVNALLLGDSALYLCASSLVGNGYTFGSGTRLTVV.